The 5 T cell receptor beta chains reported below all come from one sample, sequenced in a study of cytomegalovirus exposure and HLA in healthy donors. With 60 Vbeta and 13 Jbeta primers, the PCR was carried out. Some clones are missing from TCRdb's copy, which holds only in-frame ones; the method was immunoSEQ multiplex PCR. The table shows about 130,000 clones, with roughly a tenth occurring only once. Sequencing was performed on PBMCs. The receptor set was obtained from a woman younger than 35 in good health and CMV-seropositive.

The chain couples TRBV30 to TRBJ2-5, with 7 bases identical to TRBD1. J was trimmed by 2 bases and V by 7 bases; bases with no gene match: 7. The CDR3 sequence is 13 residues long. Germline CDR1 GTSNPN, CDR2 SVGIG (reference sequence). CDR3 loop: CAFGDSLQETQYF. CDR3 bases: TGTGCCTTTGGGGACAGCTTACAAGAGACCCAGTACTTC. Full variable domain (outside the CDR3, taken from reference TRBV30 and TRBJ2-5): SQTIHQWPATLVQPVGSPLSLECTVEGTSNPNLYWYRQAAGRGLQLLFYSVGIGQISSEVPQNLSASRPQDRQFILSSKKLLLSDSGFYLCAFGDSLQETQYFGPGTRLLVL.

The chain has TRBV4-1 and TRBJ2-2; D is perhaps TRBD2 (5 bases). Germline V gene lookup returns CDR1 MGHRA and CDR2 YSYEKL. CDR3 length: 17 amino acids. V was trimmed by 1 base and J by 7 bases, leaving 19 bases between them. Here the CDR3 DNA reads TGCGCCAGCAGCCAAGTGGACTTAGGGTTCCGCCGCGGGGAGCTGTTTTTT. This codes for CASSQVDLGFRRGELFF.

This sequence joins TRBV5-1 and TRBJ2-7; D is possibly TRBD2 (5 bases). Germline values: CDR1 SGHRS, CDR2 YFSETQ. The CDR3 has 12 residues. V was trimmed by 7 bases and J by 2 bases, leaving 10 bases between them. CDR3 nucleotide sequence: TGCGCCAGCGGTGGAGCGGCCTACGAGCAGTACTTC. Residues: CASGGAAYEQYF.

This clone turned up a few times. As DNA, the CDR3 is TGTGCCAGCAGCTTAGGGACTAGCGGGGTGCAAGAGACCCAGTACTTC. Its translation is CASSLGTSGVQETQYF. The chain uses TRBV7-3 and TRBJ2-5; the match to TRBD2 covers 13 bases. J was trimmed by 2 bases and V by 2 bases; bases with no gene match: 2. Per germline, CDR1 SGHTA and CDR2 FQGTGA. This CDR3 has 16 amino acids.

The genes are TRBV15 and TRBJ1-1; D unresolved. V lost 0 bases and J lost 0, with 5 bases in between. Germline assignment: CDR1 LNHNV and CDR2 YYDKDF (reference sequence). There are 14 residues in the CDR3. For the CDR3, the DNA is TGTGCCACCAGCAGAGACGGTCTGAACACTGAAGCTTTCTTT. Protein: CATSRDGLNTEAFF.